This T cell receptor beta chain was sequenced in a study of shared clonotypes between healthy human individuals. The V and J ends lost 2 bases and 2 bases, in that order; junction bases with no gene match: 4. The CDR3 loop spans 15 amino acids. Germline V gives CDR1 SGHRS, CDR2 YFSETQ. As regards this clone: Its antigen remains unknown.

Findings and limits, study-wide: The donor pool, a small one, limited the genetic and exposure-history diversity represented. Among the subsets, naive ones generally showed larger estimated richness than memory ones.

Using immunoSEQ multiplex PCR, the repertoire was profiled, and TCRdb retains in-frame clones only, with some absent. The sample shows approximately 640,000 clones, approximately 79% of them seen only once. This clonotype was sampled from a woman in her twenties or thirties in good health. The rearrangement uses TRBV5-1 and TRBJ2-3; TRBD2 matches at 8 bases. The sequencing sample was made of memory CD4+ T cells sorted from blood. The subset here: CD45RA-negative fraction. Written as DNA, the CDR3 is TGCGCCAGCAGCTTTACGACTAGCGTCACAGATACGCAGTATTTT. This codes for CASSFTTSVTDTQYF.